This TCR beta chain emerged from a study of blood T cell repertoires in COVID-19. Study in general: Whether acute or convalescent, the COVID-19 samples came from the United States, Italy and Spain. In each case, the material was cDNA or gDNA derived from T cells, B-cell-depleted T cells, or PBMCs.

This CDR3 is built from 17 residues. After removal of 0 bases from V and 7 bases from J, the junction contained 9 bases not matched to a gene. The germline CDR1 and CDR2 sequences are SGHDT and YYEEEE. As originally analysed: Quantification of nucleated cells was approximated via reference gene primer amplification. Produced via immunoSEQ multiplex PCR; TCRdb's table is partial and in-frame only. D and trimming were read from the DNA, whereas the V and J calls and clone size are those reported in that table. This table holds around 140,000 clones, 75% to 85% found once. V and J are TRBV5-6 and TRBJ2-7, with 14 bases fitting TRBD2. The source material was peripheral blood. This TCR came from a man in his sixties with active or convalescent COVID-19. This CDR3 reads CASSLGNRLAGGREQYV. DNA for the CDR3: TGTGCCAGCAGCTTGGGTAACAGACTAGCGGGAGGGCGGGAGCAGTACGTC.